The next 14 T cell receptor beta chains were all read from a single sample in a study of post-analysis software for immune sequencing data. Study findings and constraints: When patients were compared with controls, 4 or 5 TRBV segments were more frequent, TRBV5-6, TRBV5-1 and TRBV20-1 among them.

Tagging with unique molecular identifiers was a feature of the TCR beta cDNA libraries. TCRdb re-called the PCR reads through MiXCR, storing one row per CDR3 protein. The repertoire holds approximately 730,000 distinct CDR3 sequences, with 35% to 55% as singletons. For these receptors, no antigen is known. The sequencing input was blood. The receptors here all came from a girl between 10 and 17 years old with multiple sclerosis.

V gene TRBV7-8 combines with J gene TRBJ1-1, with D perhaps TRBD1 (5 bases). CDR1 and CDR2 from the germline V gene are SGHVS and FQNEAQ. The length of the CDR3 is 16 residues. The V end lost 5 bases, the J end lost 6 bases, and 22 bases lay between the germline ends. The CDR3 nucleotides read TGTGCCAGCAGCCCCCGGGGCGGCCAGGGAGTGTCTGAAGCTTTCTTT. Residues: CASSPRGGQGVSEAFF.

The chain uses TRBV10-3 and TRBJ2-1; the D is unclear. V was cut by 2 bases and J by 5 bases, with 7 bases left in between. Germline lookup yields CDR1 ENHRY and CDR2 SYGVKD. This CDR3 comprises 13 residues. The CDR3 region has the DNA TGTGCCATCAGTGAGGGCCGGGACAATGAGCAGTTCTTC. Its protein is CAISEGRDNEQFF.

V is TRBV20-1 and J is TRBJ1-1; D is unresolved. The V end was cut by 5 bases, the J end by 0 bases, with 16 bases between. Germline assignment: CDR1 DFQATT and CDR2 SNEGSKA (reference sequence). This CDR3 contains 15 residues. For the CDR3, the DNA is TGCAGTGCTTCAAGAGACGGTCCAATGAACACTGAAGCTTTCTTT. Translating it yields CSASRDGPMNTEAFF.

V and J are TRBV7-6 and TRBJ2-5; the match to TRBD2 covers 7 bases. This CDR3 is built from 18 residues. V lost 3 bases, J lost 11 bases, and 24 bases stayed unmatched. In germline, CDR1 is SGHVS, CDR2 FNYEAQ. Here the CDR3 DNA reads TGTGCCAGCAGCTTTAACGAGCTAGCGGTGCCTAGCCGCCATGAGCAGTACTTC. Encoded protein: CASSFNELAVPSRHEQYF.

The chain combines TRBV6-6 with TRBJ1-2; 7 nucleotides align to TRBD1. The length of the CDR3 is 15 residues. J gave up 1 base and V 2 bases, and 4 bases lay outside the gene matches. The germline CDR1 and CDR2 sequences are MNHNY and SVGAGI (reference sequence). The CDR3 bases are TGTGCCAGCAGTTACGTCAGGGACAGTAACTATGGCTACACCTTC. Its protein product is CASSYVRDSNYGYTF.

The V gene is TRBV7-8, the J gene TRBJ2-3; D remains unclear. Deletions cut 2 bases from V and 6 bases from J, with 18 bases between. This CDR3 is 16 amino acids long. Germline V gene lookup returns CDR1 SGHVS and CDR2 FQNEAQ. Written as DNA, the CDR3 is TGTGCCAGCAGCTTATCACGCCTACGCTCACAGGATACGCAGTATTTT. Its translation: CASSLSRLRSQDTQYF.

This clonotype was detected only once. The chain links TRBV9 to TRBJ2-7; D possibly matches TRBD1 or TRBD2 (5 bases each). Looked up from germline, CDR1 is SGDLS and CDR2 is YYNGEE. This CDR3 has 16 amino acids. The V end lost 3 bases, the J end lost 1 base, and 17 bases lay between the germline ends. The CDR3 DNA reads TGTGCCAGCAGCGCGGGACCAGGGTACTCGTCCTACGAGCAGTACTTC. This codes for CASSAGPGYSSYEQYF.

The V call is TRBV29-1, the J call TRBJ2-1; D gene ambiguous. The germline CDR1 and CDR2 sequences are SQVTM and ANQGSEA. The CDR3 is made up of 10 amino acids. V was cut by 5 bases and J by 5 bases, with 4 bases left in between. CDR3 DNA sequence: TGCAGCGTTTCCAACAATGAGCAGTTCTTC. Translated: CSVSNNEQFF.

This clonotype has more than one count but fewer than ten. The CDR3 DNA reads TGTGCCAGCAGCTTGGTCTGGACTCTCCAAGAGACCCAGTACTTC. Amino acid sequence: CASSLVWTLQETQYF. This sequence joins TRBV7-2 and TRBJ2-5, with D possibly matching TRBD2 (5 bases). Germline V lookup: CDR1 SGHTA, CDR2 FQGNSA. Trimming stripped 3 bases from V and 1 base from J, with 12 bases between. The CDR3 runs 15 residues.

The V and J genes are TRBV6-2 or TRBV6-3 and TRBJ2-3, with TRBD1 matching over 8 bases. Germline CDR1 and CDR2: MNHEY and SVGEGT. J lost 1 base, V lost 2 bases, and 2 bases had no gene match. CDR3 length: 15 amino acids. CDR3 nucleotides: TGTGCCAGCAGTTACCTGGACAGGGGCACAGATACGCAGTATTTT. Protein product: CASSYLDRGTDTQYF.

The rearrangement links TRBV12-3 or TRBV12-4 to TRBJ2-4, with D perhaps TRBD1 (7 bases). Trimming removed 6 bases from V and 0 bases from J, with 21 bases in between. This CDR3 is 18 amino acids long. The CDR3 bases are TGTGCCAGCAGCCCGGGACAGCGAGCGGGTCTAGCCAAAAACATTCAGTACTTC. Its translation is CASSPGQRAGLAKNIQYF.

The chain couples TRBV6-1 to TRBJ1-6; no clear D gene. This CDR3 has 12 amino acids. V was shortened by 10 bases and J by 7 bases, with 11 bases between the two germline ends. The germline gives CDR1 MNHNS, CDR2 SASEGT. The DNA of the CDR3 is TGTGCCACCCAACAGACCAATTCACCCCTCCACTTT. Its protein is CATQQTNSPLHF.

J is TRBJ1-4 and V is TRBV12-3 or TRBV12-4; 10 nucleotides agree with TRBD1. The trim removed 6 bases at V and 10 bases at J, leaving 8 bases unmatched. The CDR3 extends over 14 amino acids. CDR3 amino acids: CASSPTGGFGKLFF. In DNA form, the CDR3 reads TGTGCCAGCAGCCCGACAGGGGGCTTTGGAAAACTGTTTTTT.

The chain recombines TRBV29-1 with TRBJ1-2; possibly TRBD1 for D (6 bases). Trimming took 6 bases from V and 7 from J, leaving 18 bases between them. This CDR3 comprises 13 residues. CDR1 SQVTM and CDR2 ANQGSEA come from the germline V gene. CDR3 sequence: CSVGARTEGGYTF. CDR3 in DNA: TGCAGCGTGGGGGCCCGTACGGAGGGTGGCTACACCTTC. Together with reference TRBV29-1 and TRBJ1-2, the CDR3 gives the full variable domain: SAVISQKPSRDICQRGTSLTIQCQVDSQVTMMFWYRQQPGQSLTLIATANQGSEATYESGFVIDKFPISRPNLTFSTLTVSNMSPEDSSIYLCSVGARTEGGYTFGSGTRLTVV.